Each of the 22 T cell receptor beta chains below was sequenced from the same sample in a study of cytomegalovirus exposure and HLA in healthy donors. This PCR relied on a set of 60 Vbeta primers and 13 Jbeta primers. Measured with immunoSEQ multiplex PCR; TCRdb has only the in-frame clones, and not every one. Here the sample spans 130,000 or so clones, roughly 70% being singletons. Source material: PBMCs. The receptors originated from a woman aged 40 to 55 in good health and CMV-seropositive.

This rearrangement joins TRBV7-9 to TRBJ1-1, with D unresolved. V lost 0 bases and J 1 base, leaving 6 bases between the germline ends. The CDR3 has 14 residues. The germline V gene encodes CDR1 SEHNR and CDR2 FQNEAQ (reference sequence). In DNA form, the CDR3 reads TGTGCCAGCAGCTTAGCTTACGGGAACACTGAAGCTTTCTTT. The encoded protein is CASSLAYGNTEAFF.

V gene TRBV25-1 combines with J gene TRBJ1-2; possibly TRBD1 for D (5 bases). Trimming cost V 10 bases and J 6 bases, with 12 bases left between them. The germline gives CDR1 MGHDK, CDR2 SYGVNS. The CDR3 length is 11 residues. CDR3 sequence: CAILDSDGYTF. The CDR3 DNA is TGTGCCATCCTCGACAGCGATGGCTACACCTTC.

The chain is built from TRBV30 and TRBJ2-5; TRBD2 matches at 7 bases. Germline assignment: CDR1 GTSNPN and CDR2 SVGIG (reference sequence). V lost 7 bases, J lost 1 base, and 9 bases stayed unmatched. The CDR3 length is 14 residues. Here the CDR3 reads CASTRGDSQETQYF. DNA of the CDR3: TGTGCCTCCACCCGGGGGGACTCCCAAGAGACCCAGTACTTC.

This chain links TRBV5-6 with TRBJ2-5; 8 bases align to TRBD2. The better agreement between TRBJ2-7 and the DNA end casts doubt on the J call. The CDR3 runs to 13 residues. Germline values: CDR1 SGHDT, CDR2 YYEEEE. The CDR3 spells CASSFRLAGEQYF. CDR3 coding DNA: TGTGCCAGCAGCTTTAGGCTAGCGGGCGAGCAGTACTTC.

V and J are TRBV4-1 and TRBJ2-5; TRBD2 aligns across 12 bases. The DNA end favors TRBJ2-7, so the J call may be wrong. CDR3 length: 17 amino acids. The V gene's germline CDR1 is MGHRA and CDR2 YSYEKL. The DNA of the CDR3 is TGCGCCAGCAGCCATCGCGGACTAGCGGGGACCGACTACGAGCAGTACTTC. The encoded protein is CASSHRGLAGTDYEQYF.

The chain uses TRBV9 and TRBJ2-2; 9 positions match TRBD1. The CDR3 runs to 15 residues. CDR1 is SGDLS and CDR2 is YYNGEE in the germline V gene. With V trimmed by 3 bases and J by 5 bases, 5 bases remained unmatched. The CDR3 here is CASSAGQGWTGELFF. In DNA, the CDR3 is TGTGCCAGCAGCGCAGGACAGGGGTGGACCGGGGAGCTGTTTTTT.

In its sample, this clone was seen once. The gene calls are TRBV7-8 and TRBJ2-1; D may be TRBD1 (6 bases). There are 17 residues in the CDR3. V lost 5 bases and J lost 4, with 21 bases in between. The germline V gene encodes CDR1 SGHVS and CDR2 FQNEAQ. The CDR3 loop reads CASSLRTDLIRYNEQFF. As DNA, the CDR3 is TGTGCCAGCAGCCTCCGGACAGACCTTATCCGTTACAATGAGCAGTTCTTC.

J is TRBJ2-3 and V is TRBV6-5; D is possibly TRBD1 (5 bases). This CDR3 comprises 14 residues. The V and J ends lost 6 bases and 4 bases respectively, with 14 bases between them. Germline V gene sequence: CDR1 MNHEY, CDR2 SVGAGI. CDR3 nucleotides: TGTGCCAGCAGCCGCGGCTCAGGGTCAGATACGCAGTATTTT. It encodes CASSRGSGSDTQYF.

This sequence joins TRBV29-1 and TRBJ2-3; 8 nucleotides line up with TRBD1. Germline CDR1 reads SQVTM; CDR2 reads ANQGSEA. V dropped 5 bases and J dropped 3; count of bases not matched to a gene: 10. The CDR3 runs 15 residues. Here the CDR3 reads CSVYEDRVRTDTQYF. The CDR3 DNA reads TGCAGCGTTTATGAGGACAGGGTGAGAACAGATACGCAGTATTTT.

This clone was observed once. The chain couples TRBV6-1 to TRBJ1-6; D possibly corresponds to TRBD1 (6 bases). Germline CDR1 reads MNHNS; CDR2 reads SASEGT. The CDR3 consists of 12 residues. V shed 6 bases and J shed 9 bases, with 9 bases lying between them. The CDR3 here is CASSAQGSPLHF. The CDR3 DNA sequence: TGTGCCAGCAGCGCACAGGGTTCACCCCTCCACTTT.

V usage is TRBV4-3 and J usage is TRBJ1-2, with unresolved D. The V and J ends lost 3 bases and 3 bases respectively, with 14 bases between them. This CDR3 has 15 residues. Germline V gene lookup returns CDR1 LGHNA and CDR2 YSLEER. CDR3 DNA sequence: TGCGCCAGCAGCCAGGCTACGGAGGGCTACTATGGCTACACCTTC. As protein: CASSQATEGYYGYTF.

This chain connects TRBV2 to TRBJ2-7; perhaps TRBD1 as D (6 bases). This CDR3 region has 14 residues. V gave up 8 bases and J gave up 2 bases, with 16 bases separating them. CDR1 and CDR2 from the germline V gene are SNHLY and FYNNEI. CDR3 DNA sequence: TGTGCCAGCGCCGTGGAACAGGGCCCCTACGAGCAGTACTTC. Translation gives CASAVEQGPYEQYF.

The V and J genes are TRBV7-9 and TRBJ2-7, with D perhaps TRBD1 (6 bases). CDR1 SEHNR and CDR2 FQNEAQ come from the germline V gene (reference sequence). Trimming pared 2 bases from V and 2 bases from J, leaving 13 bases between. The CDR3 extends over 15 amino acids. CDR3 DNA sequence: TGTGCCAGCAGCTTATTGGACAGTCCCACCTACGAGCAGTACTTC. This codes for CASSLLDSPTYEQYF.

Remarks on this clone: One junction end disagrees with the germline gene, perhaps due to a read error. The chain carries TRBV5-1 and TRBJ1-5, with D hard to call. The germline CDR1 and CDR2 sequences are SGHRS and YFSETQ. This CDR3 contains 14 residues. The CDR3 DNA sequence: TGCGCCGGCAGCTTGGCAGGTAGCAATCAGCCCCAGCATTTT. This sequence encodes CAGSLAGSNQPQHF.

The chain joins TRBV18 to TRBJ1-4; 7 bases agree with TRBD1. The CDR3 sequence is 16 residues long. Trimming at V came to 4 bases and at J to 0 bases, leaving 5 bases not matched to a gene. CDR1 is KGHSH and CDR2 is LQKENI in the germline V gene. The CDR3 spells CASSRDSTATNEKLFF. The CDR3 nucleotides read TGTGCCAGCTCACGGGACAGTACTGCAACTAATGAAAAACTGTTTTTT.

The chain combines TRBV5-1 with TRBJ2-1, with 12 bases that match TRBD2. The length of the CDR3 is 16 residues. Germline V gene sequence: CDR1 SGHRS, CDR2 YFSETQ. V trimming: 4 bases; J trimming: 4 bases; junction bases outside the gene matches: 6. For the CDR3, the DNA is TGCGCCAGCAGCGCCACGACTAGCGGGGGTTACAATGAGCAGTTCTTC. It yields the protein CASSATTSGGYNEQFF.

J is TRBJ1-4 and V is TRBV27; 8 bases match TRBD1. V shed 6 bases, J shed 8 bases, and the junction held 8 bases outside the gene matches. The CDR3 totals 14 residues. Looked up from germline, CDR1 is MNHEY and CDR2 is SMNVEV (reference sequence). The CDR3 nucleotides are TGTGCCAGCAGCCCAGGGGGCACGCCAGAAAAACTGTTTTTT. Translated, it gives CASSPGGTPEKLFF.

The chain combines TRBV7-2 with TRBJ2-7; the D is unclear. The CDR3 has 12 residues. The V gene's germline CDR1 is SGHTA and CDR2 FQGNSA. V lost 4 bases and J lost 2, with 6 bases in between. The CDR3 bases are TGTGCCAGCAGCTCTGCTACCTACGAGCAGTACTTC. It yields the protein CASSSATYEQYF.

This clone was picked up one time. DNA for the CDR3: TGTGCCAGCCGCCTCTGGGCTAGCGGGGATAATGAGCAGTTCTTC. The encoded protein is CASRLWASGDNEQFF. This chain links TRBV19 with TRBJ2-1, with 9 nucleotides matching TRBD2. V gave up 9 bases and J gave up 7 bases; unmatched junction bases: 13. This CDR3 is 15 amino acids long. Looked up from germline, CDR1 is LNHDA and CDR2 is SQIVND (reference sequence).

V usage is TRBV4-1 and J usage is TRBJ2-1; D might be TRBD2 (6 bases). The V gene lost 4 bases and the J gene lost 0 bases, with 10 bases spanning the gap. The length of the CDR3 is 15 residues. Looked up from germline, CDR1 is MGHRA and CDR2 is YSYEKL. The CDR3 here is CASSLASDSYNEQFF. For the CDR3, the DNA is TGCGCCAGCAGCCTCGCTAGCGACTCCTACAATGAGCAGTTCTTC.

The chain uses TRBV29-1 and TRBJ2-3; D remains ambiguous. Between the trimmed V and J ends, which lost 4 bases and 0 bases, there was a span of 11 bases. This CDR3 has 14 amino acids. The germline CDR1 and CDR2 sequences are SQVTM and ANQGSEA. The DNA for the CDR3 is TGCAGCGTTGTTGGGCAGCCTAGCACAGATACGCAGTATTTT. Translating gives CSVVGQPSTDTQYF.

This clone occurred a few times. The V call is TRBV5-1, the J call TRBJ2-1; no definite D call. The ends were cut back, 4 bases at V and 0 bases at J, with 14 bases in the middle. The CDR3 loop spans 16 amino acids. CDR1 and CDR2 from the germline V gene are SGHRS and YFSETQ. The CDR3 DNA reads as TGCGCCAGCAGCCAAGACTCTGTGAGCTCCTACAATGAGCAGTTCTTC. Protein product: CASSQDSVSSYNEQFF. Based on the CDR3 plus reference TRBV5-1 and TRBJ2-1, the full variable domain is KAGVTQTPRYLIKTRGQQVTLSCSPISGHRSVSWYQQTPGQGLQFLFEYFSETQRNKGNFPGRFSGRQFSNSRSEMNVSTLELGDSALYLCASSQDSVSSYNEQFFGPGTRLTVL.